This T cell receptor (beta chain) was sequenced in a study of shared clonotypes between healthy human individuals. Per germline, CDR1 SNHLY and CDR2 FYNNEI. The ends lost 5 bases at V and 8 bases at J; junction bases unmatched: 9. CDR3 length: 15 amino acids. Libraries were prepared by immunoSEQ multiplex PCR; TCRdb keeps only in-frame clonotypes and omits some of them. The sample contains roughly 2.5 million clones, roughly nine tenths of which appear only once. The rearrangement links TRBV2 to TRBJ2-2; 9 positions match TRBD2. The material sequenced was naive CD4+ T cells sorted from blood. The subset was: CD45RA+ positively selected. The TCR originated in a man younger than 35 in good health. The CDR3 reads CASSLAGPTGGELFF. The CDR3, as DNA: TGTGCCAGCAGTCTAGCGGGACCCACCGGAGGGGAGCTGTTTTTT.